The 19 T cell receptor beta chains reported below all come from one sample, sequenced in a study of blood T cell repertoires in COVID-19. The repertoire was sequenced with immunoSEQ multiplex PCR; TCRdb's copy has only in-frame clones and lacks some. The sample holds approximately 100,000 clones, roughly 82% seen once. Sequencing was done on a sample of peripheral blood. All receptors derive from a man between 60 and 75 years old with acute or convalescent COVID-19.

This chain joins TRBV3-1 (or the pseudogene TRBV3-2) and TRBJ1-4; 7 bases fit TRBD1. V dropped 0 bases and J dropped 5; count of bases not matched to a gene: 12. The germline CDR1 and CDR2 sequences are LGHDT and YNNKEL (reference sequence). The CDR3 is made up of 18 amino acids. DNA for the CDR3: TGTGCCAGCAGCCAAGATAACGGGACAGCCTCAAGGAATGAAAAACTGTTTTTT. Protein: CASSQDNGTASRNEKLFF.

CDR3 DNA: TGTGCCAGCAGTTTGGGGGGAGGCGAAGCTTTCTTT. Encoded protein: CASSLGGGEAFF. The rearrangement links TRBV11-3 to TRBJ1-1; D is possibly TRBD1 (5 bases). The CDR3 covers 12 residues. The germline V gene encodes CDR1 SGHNT and CDR2 YENEEA. The ends were cut back, 6 bases at V and 8 bases at J, with 13 bases in the middle.

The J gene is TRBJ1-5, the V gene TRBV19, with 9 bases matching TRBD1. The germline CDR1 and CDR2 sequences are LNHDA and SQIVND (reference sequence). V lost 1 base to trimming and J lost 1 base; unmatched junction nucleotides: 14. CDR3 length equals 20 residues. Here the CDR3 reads CASSIVRGTGKAVSNQPQHF. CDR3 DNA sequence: TGTGCCAGTAGTATAGTCCGGGGGACAGGGAAGGCAGTCAGCAATCAGCCCCAGCATTTT.

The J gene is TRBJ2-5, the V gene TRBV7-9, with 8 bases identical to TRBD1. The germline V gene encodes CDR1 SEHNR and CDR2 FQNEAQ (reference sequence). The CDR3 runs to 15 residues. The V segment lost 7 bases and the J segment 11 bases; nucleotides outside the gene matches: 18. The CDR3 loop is CASTPDPGQVPLQYF. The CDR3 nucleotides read TGTGCCAGCACCCCTGATCCGGGACAGGTCCCCTTGCAGTACTTC.

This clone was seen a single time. CDR3 amino acids: CASTLSGNTGELFF. The CDR3 DNA follows: TGTGCCAGCACCCTCTCGGGGAACACCGGGGAGCTGTTTTTT. This rearrangement joins TRBV11-3 to TRBJ2-2; no reliable D call. The V end lost 7 bases, the J end lost 1 base, and 10 bases lay between the germline ends. The CDR3 is made up of 14 amino acids. CDR1 and CDR2 (germline): SGHNT, YENEEA.

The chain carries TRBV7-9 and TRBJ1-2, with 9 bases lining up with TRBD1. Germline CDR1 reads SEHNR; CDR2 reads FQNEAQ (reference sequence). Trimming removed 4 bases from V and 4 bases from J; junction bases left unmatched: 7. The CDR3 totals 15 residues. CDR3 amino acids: CASSSRDRATYGYTF. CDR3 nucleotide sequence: TGTGCCAGCAGCTCACGGGACAGGGCGACCTATGGCTACACCTTC.

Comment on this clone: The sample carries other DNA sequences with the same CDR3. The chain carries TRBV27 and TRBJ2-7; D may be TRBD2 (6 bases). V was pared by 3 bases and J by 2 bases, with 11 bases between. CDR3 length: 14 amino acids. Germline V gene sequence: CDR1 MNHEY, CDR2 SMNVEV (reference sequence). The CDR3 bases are TGTGCCAGCAGTTTTAGTAGCGGAACCTACGAGCAGTACTTC. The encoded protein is CASSFSSGTYEQYF.

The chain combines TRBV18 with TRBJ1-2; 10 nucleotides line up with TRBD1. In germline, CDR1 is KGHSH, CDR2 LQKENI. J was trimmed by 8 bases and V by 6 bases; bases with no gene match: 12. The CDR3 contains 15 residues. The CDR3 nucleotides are TGTGCCAGCTCGCGGATGCCGGGACAGGGGAGCGGCTACACCTTC. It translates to CASSRMPGQGSGYTF. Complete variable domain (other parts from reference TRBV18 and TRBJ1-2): NAGVMQNPRHLVRRRGQEARLRCSPMKGHSHVYWYRQLPEEGLKFMVYLQKENIIDESGMPKERFSAEFPKEGPSILRIQQVVRGDSAAYFCASSRMPGQGSGYTFGSGTRLTVV.

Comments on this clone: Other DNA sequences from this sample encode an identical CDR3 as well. The CDR3 DNA reads as TGTGCCAGCAGTCTGCCGACAGGGCCCTATGGCTACACCTTC. This sequence encodes CASSLPTGPYGYTF. This chain joins TRBV28 and TRBJ1-2; TRBD1 matches at 7 bases. Losses at the gene ends were 5 bases for V and 4 bases for J; bases not matched to a gene: 7. The CDR3 contains 14 residues. Looked up from germline, CDR1 is MDHEN and CDR2 is SYDVKM.

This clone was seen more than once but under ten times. The CDR3 DNA follows: TGTGCCAGCAGTACCCGGACAGGGATCGGGGAGCTGTTTTTT. Its protein product is CASSTRTGIGELFF. The chain uses TRBV27 and TRBJ2-2, with 8 positions matching TRBD1. The V and J ends lost 5 bases and 7 bases, in that order; junction bases with no gene match: 6. This CDR3 is built from 14 residues. CDR1 MNHEY and CDR2 SMNVEV come from the germline V gene (reference sequence).

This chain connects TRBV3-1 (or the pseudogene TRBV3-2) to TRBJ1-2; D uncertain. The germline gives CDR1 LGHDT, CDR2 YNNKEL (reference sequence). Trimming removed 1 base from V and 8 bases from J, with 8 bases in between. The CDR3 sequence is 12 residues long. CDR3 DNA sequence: TGTGCCAGCAGCCAAGCGGGCGGGGGCTACACCTTC. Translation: CASSQAGGGYTF.

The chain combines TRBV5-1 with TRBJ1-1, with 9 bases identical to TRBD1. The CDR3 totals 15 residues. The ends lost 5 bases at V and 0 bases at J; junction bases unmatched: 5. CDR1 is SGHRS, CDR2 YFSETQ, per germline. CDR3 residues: CASRTGGLMNTEAFF. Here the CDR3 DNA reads TGCGCCAGCAGGACAGGGGGTCTCATGAACACTGAAGCTTTCTTT.

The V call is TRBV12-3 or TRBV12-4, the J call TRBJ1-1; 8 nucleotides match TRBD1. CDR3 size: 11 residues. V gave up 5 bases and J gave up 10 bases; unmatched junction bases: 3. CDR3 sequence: CASSVQGVAFF. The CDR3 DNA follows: TGTGCCAGCAGTGTACAGGGGGTAGCTTTCTTT.

The CDR3 coding sequence is TGTGCCAGCAGCTTCACAGGTTACTCCTACGAGCAGTACTTC. Translated: CASSFTGYSYEQYF. The V and J genes are TRBV6-9 and TRBJ2-7; maybe TRBD1 (5 bases). The CDR3 is 14 residues long. Germline V gene data show CDR1 as MNHGY and CDR2 as SVAAGI. V was trimmed by 6 bases and J by 0 bases, leaving 12 bases between them.

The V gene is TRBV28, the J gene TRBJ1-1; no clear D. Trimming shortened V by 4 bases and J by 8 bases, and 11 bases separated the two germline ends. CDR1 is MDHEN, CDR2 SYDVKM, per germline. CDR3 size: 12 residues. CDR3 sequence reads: CASSSQLIEAFF. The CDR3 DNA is TGTGCCAGCAGTTCTCAGTTGATCGAAGCTTTCTTT.

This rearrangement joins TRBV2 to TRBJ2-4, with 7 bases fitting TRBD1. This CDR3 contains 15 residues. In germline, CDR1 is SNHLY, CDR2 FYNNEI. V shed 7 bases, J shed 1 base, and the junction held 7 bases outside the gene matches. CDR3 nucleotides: TGTGCCAGCAAGGGGGCGCTTCGCGCCAAAAACATTCAGTACTTC. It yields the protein CASKGALRAKNIQYF. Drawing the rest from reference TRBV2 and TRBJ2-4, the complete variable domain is EPEVTQTPSHQVTQMGQEVILRCVPISNHLYFYWYRQILGQKVEFLVSFYNNEISEKSEIFDDQFSVERPDGSNFTLKIRSTKLEDSAMYFCASKGALRAKNIQYFGAGTRLSVL.

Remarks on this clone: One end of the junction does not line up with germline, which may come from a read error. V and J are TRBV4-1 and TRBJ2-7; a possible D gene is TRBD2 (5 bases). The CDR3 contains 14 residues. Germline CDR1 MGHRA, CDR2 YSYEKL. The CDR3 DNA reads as TGCGCCAGCAGCCAAGAAGGGATTAGCGAGTCGTTATATTTC. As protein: CASSQEGISESLYF.

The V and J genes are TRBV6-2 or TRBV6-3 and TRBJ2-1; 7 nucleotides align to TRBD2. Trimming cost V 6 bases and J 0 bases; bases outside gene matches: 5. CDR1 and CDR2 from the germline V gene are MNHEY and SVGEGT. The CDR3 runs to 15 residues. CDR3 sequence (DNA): TGTGCCAGCAGCAACCTAGCGGTCTCCTACAATGAGCAGTTCTTC. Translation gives CASSNLAVSYNEQFF.

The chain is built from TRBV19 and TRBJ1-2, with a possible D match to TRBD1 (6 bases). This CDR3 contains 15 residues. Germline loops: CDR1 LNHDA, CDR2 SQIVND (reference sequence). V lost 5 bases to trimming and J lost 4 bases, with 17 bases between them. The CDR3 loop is CASSLTGGRGYGYTF. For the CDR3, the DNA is TGTGCCAGTAGTTTAACCGGCGGCAGGGGCTATGGCTACACCTTC.